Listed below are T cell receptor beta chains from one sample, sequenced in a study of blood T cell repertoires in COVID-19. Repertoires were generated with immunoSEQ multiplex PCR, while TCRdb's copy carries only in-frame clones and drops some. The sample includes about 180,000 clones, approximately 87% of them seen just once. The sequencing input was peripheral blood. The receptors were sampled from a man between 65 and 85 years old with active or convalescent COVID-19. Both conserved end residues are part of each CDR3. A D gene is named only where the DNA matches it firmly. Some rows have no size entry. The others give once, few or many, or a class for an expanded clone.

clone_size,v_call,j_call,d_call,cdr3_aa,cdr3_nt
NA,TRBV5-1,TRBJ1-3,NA,CASSPEVQFPSVTIYF,TGCGCCAGCAGCCCTGAGGTTCAGTTCCCCAGTGTCACCATATATTTT
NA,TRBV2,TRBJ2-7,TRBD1,CASFQDRAPSYEQYF,TGTGCCAGCTTCCAAGACAGGGCGCCCTCCTACGAGCAGTACTTC
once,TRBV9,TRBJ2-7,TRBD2,CASSVGAGGIGHEQYF,TGTGCCAGCAGCGTAGGAGCGGGAGGGATTGGCCACGAGCAGTACTTC
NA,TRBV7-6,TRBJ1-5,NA,CASSLRVGQPQHF,TGTGCCAGCAGCTTACGAGTTGGTCAGCCCCAGCATTTT
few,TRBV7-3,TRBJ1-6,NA,CASSPTQDSPLHF,TGTGCCAGCAGCCCAACCCAGGATTCACCCCTCCACTTT
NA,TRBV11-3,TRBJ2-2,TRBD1,CASSLDRDRAGTGELFF,TGTGCCAGCAGCTTAGATCGGGACAGGGCCGGGACCGGGGAGCTGTTTTTT
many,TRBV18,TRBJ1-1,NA,CASSPGSGPAVAFF,TGTGCCAGCTCACCTGGATCAGGGCCTGCAGTGGCTTTCTTT
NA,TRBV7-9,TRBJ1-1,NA,CAVRVLNTEAFF,TGTGCCGTCCGGGTGTTGAACACTGAAGCTTTCTTT
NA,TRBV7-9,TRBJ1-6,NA,CASSLTHREALHF,TGTGCCAGCAGCTTAACCCACCGAGAGGCCCTCCACTTT
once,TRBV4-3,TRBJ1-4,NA,CASARGIKEKLFF,TGCGCCAGCGCCAGAGGGATCAAGGAAAAACTGTTTTTT
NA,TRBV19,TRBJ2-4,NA,CASSNRRVKNIQYF,TGTGCCAGTAGTAACAGGAGGGTCAAAAACATTCAGTACTTC
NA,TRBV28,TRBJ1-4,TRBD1,CASSPSGTGKEKLFF,TGTGCCAGCAGCCCATCCGGGACAGGGAAAGAAAAACTGTTTTTT
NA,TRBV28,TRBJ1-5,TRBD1,CASSPADRGYQPQHF,TGTGCCAGCAGTCCCGCGGACAGGGGCTATCAGCCCCAGCATTTT
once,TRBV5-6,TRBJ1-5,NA,CASSLAEGYQPQHF,TGTGCCAGCAGCTTGGCCGAGGGATATCAGCCCCAGCATTTT
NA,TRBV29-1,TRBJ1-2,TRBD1,CSVEDPPGTGGIYGYTF,TGCAGCGTTGAAGATCCTCCCGGGACAGGGGGCATCTATGGCTACACCTTC
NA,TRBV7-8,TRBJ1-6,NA,CASSKPTGAGGSPLHF,TGTGCCAGCAGCAAACCTACCGGCGCTGGCGGTTCACCCCTCCACTTT
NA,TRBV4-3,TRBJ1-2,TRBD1,CASSRSGTGGLGSAGYTF,TGCGCCAGCAGCCGATCCGGGACAGGGGGCCTTGGGTCGGCTGGCTACACCTTC
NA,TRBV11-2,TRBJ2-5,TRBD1,CASSFDGQGWETQYF,TGTGCCAGCAGCTTCGATGGACAGGGGTGGGAGACCCAGTACTTC
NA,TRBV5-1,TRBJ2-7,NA,CASSEDTEGEQYF,TGCGCCAGCTCCGAGGACACGGAGGGCGAGCAGTACTTC
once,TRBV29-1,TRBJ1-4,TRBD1,CSVGHRGNNEKLFF,TGCAGCGTAGGACACAGGGGAAATAATGAAAAACTGTTTTTT
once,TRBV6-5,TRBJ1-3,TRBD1,CASSRTGFSGNTIYF,TGTGCCAGCAGTAGGACAGGGTTCTCTGGAAACACCATATATTTT
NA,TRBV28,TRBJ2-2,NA,CASSPLGGSRDTGELFF,TGTGCCAGCAGTCCCCTCGGAGGTAGTCGGGACACCGGGGAGCTGTTTTTT
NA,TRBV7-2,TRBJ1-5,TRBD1,CASSSGQGNQPQHF,TGTGCCAGCAGCTCGGGACAGGGAAATCAGCCCCAGCATTTT
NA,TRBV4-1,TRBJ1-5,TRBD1,CASSQGTGNNQPQHF,TGCGCCAGCAGCCAAGGGACAGGGAACAATCAGCCCCAGCATTTT
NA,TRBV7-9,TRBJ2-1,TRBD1,CASSRTGGAYNEQFF,TGTGCCAGCAGCCGAACAGGGGGTGCTTACAATGAGCAGTTCTTC
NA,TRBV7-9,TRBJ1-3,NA,CASSWPEGSGNTIYF,TGTGCCAGCAGCTGGCCCGAGGGATCTGGAAACACCATATATTTT
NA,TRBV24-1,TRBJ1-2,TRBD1,CATSEGTGYGYTF,TGTGCCACCAGTGAGGGGACAGGGTACGGCTACACCTTC
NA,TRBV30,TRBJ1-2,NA,CAWSVRWEPNYGYTF,TGTGCCTGGAGTGTACGGTGGGAGCCGAACTATGGCTACACCTTC
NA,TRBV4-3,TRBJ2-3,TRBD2,CASSQGGDYTDTQYF,TGCGCCAGCAGCCAAGGGGGGGACTACACAGATACGCAGTATTTT
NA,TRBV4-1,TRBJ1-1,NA,CASSPARDTEAFF,TGCGCCAGCAGCCCTGCGAGAGACACTGAAGCTTTCTTT
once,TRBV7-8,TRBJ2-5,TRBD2,CASSLPSGRDIKETQYF,TGTGCCAGCAGCCTCCCTAGCGGGAGGGACATAAAAGAGACCCAGTACTTC
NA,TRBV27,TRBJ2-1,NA,CASSLYRSRSSYNEQFF,TGTGCCAGCAGTTTATATCGTAGCAGAAGCTCCTACAATGAGCAGTTCTTC
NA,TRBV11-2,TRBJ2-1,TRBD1,CASSSTQGWHEQFF,TGTGCCAGCAGCTCAACACAGGGGTGGCATGAGCAGTTCTTC
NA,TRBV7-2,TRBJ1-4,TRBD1,CASSLGTGRTNEKLFF,TGTGCCAGCAGCTTAGGGACAGGGAGGACTAATGAAAAACTGTTTTTT
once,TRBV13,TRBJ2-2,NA,CASSPRRARGTGELFF,TGTGCCAGCAGCCCCCGCAGGGCGCGGGGCACCGGGGAGCTGTTTTTT
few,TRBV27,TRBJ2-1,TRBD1,CASSPRTGLTSSYNEQFF,TGTGCCAGCAGTCCACGGACAGGTTTAACAAGCTCCTACAATGAGCAGTTCTTC
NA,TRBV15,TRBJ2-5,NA,CATSRAPRPRVQETQYF,TGTGCCACCAGCAGAGCCCCCCGTCCCAGGGTGCAAGAGACCCAGTACTTC
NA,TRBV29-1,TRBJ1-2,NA,CSVVGLTANYGYTF,TGCAGCGTTGTGGGGCTTACCGCTAACTATGGCTACACCTTC
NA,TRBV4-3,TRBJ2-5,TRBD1,CASSQDRGQEYQETQYF,TGCGCCAGCAGCCAAGATAGGGGACAGGAGTACCAAGAGACCCAGTACTTC